This TCR beta chain was retrieved from a study of cytomegalovirus exposure and HLA in healthy donors. In germline, CDR1 is SGHAT, CDR2 FQNNGV. CDR3 length: 17 amino acids. V was shortened by 5 bases and J by 5 bases, with 24 bases between the two germline ends. The study ran its PCR with 60 Vbeta and 13 Jbeta primers. The protocol was immunoSEQ multiplex PCR, while the TCRdb copy is restricted to in-frame clones and leaves out a portion. Among 100,000 to 150,000 clones listed, 81% were seen once. Comment on this clone: Antigen specificity is unknown.

The study's findings and limits: As immune exposure information, only CMV serostatus was available. An analysis was carried out at a later point. It showed that HLA-associated TCR beta chains were more clonally expanded than equally common non-associated chains. Confirmation in vitro established that a few CMV-associated chains were specific for CMV antigens.

The sequence came from a man between 18 and 29 years old in good health and CMV-seronegative. This rearrangement joins TRBV11-2 to TRBJ1-2; D unclear. The sequencing sample was made of PBMCs. CDR3 DNA: TGTGCCAGCAGCAAACTCCGAGGGCCTACAGACTTATATGGCTACACCTTC. It translates to CASSKLRGPTDLYGYTF.